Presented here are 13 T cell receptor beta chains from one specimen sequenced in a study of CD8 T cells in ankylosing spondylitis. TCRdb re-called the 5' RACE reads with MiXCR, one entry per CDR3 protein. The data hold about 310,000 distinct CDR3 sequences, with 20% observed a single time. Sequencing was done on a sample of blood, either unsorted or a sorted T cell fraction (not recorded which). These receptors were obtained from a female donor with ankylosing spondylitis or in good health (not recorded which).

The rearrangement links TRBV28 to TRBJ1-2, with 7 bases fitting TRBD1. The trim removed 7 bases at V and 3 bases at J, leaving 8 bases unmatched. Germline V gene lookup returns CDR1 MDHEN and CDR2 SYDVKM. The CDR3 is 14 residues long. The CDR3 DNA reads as TGTGCCAGCAACACAGGGGCCTTCTACTATGGCTACACCTTC. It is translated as CASNTGAFYYGYTF.

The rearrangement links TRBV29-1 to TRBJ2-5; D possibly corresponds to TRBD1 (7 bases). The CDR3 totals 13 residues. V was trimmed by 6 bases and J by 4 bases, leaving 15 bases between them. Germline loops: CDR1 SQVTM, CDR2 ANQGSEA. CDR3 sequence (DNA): TGCAGCGTCATCAGGGGGGACAGAGAGACCCAGTACTTC. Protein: CSVIRGDRETQYF.

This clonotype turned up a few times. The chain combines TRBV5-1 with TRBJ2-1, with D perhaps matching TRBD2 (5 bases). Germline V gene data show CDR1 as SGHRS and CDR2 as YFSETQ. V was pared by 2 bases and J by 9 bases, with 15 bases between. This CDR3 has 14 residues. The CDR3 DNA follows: TGCGCCAGCAGCTTACTAGTCGAAGGCAGTGAGCAGTTCTTC. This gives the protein CASSLLVEGSEQFF. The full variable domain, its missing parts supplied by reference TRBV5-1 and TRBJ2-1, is KAGVTQTPRYLIKTRGQQVTLSCSPISGHRSVSWYQQTPGQGLQFLFEYFSETQRNKGNFPGRFSGRQFSNSRSEMNVSTLELGDSALYLCASSLLVEGSEQFFGPGTRLTVL.

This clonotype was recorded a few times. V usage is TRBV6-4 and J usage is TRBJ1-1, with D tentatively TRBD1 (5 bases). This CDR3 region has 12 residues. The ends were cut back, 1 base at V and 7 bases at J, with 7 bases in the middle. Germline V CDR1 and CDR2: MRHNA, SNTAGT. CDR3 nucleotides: TGTGCCAGCAGTGACTGGGGGGGTGAAGCTTTCTTT. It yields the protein CASSDWGGEAFF.

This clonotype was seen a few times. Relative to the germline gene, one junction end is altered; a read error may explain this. CDR3 DNA: TGTGCCATCAGTAGGGACCCCAACACCGGGGAGCTGTTTTTT. It is translated as CAISRDPNTGELFF. The V call is TRBV6-1, the J call TRBJ2-2; either TRBD1 or TRBD2 may supply D (5 bases each). CDR3 length equals 14 residues. The germline V gene encodes CDR1 MNHNS and CDR2 SASEGT.

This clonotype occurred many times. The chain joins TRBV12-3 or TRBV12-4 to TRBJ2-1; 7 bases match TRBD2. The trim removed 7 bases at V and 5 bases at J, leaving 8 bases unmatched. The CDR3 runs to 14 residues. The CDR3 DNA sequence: TGTGCCAGCAATTACCTAGCGGCAGACAATGAGCAGTTCTTC. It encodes CASNYLAADNEQFF.

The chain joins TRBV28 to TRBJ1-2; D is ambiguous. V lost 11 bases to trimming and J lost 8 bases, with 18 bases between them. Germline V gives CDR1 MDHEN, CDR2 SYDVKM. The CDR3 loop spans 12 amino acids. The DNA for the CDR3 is TGTGCCGAAGGGAGGGAGTCGGGCGGCTACACCTTC. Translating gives CAEGRESGGYTF.

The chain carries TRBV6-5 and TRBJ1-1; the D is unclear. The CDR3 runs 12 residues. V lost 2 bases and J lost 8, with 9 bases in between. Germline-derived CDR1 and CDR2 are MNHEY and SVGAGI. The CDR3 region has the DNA TGTGCCAGCAGTTACAACGGCAGGGAAGCTTTCTTT. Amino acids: CASSYNGREAFF.

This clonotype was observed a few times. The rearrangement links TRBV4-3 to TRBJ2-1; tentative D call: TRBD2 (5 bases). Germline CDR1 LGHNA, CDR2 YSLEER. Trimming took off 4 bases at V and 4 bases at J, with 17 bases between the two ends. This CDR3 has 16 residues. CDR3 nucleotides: TGCGCCAGCAGCCTCATGACGGGGAACCCATACAATGAGCAGTTCTTC. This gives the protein CASSLMTGNPYNEQFF.

As DNA, the CDR3 is TGTGCCAGCAGCTTGGAGACGGGGTTATCCCAAGAGACCCAGTACTTC. It is translated as CASSLETGLSQETQYF. The V call is TRBV5-6, the J call TRBJ2-5, with a tentative D call TRBD2 (5 bases). V was trimmed by 0 bases and J by 1 base, leaving 13 bases between them. In germline, CDR1 is SGHDT, CDR2 YYEEEE. There are 16 residues in the CDR3.

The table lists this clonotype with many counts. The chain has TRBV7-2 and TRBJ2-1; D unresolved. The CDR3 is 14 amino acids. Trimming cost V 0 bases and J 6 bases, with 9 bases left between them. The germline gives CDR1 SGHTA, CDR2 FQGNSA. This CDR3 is CASSLAGLGNEQFF. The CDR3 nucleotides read TGTGCCAGCAGCTTAGCAGGGTTGGGCAATGAGCAGTTCTTC.

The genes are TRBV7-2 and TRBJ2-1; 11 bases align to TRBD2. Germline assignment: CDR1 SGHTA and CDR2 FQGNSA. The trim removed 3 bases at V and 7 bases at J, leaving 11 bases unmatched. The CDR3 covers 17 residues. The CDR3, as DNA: TGTGCCAGCAGCTTGGCGAGGGCTAGCGGGAGGAGGAATGAGCAGTTCTTC. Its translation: CASSLARASGRRNEQFF.

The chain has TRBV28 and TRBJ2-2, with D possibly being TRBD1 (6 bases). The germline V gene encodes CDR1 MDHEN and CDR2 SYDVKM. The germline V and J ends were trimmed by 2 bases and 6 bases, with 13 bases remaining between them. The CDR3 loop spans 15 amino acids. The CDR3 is CASSLPTGVAGELFF. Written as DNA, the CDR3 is TGTGCCAGCAGTTTACCGACAGGAGTCGCCGGGGAGCTGTTTTTT.